This passage covers 21 T cell receptor beta chains from one sample sequenced in a study of lymphopenia after photon versus proton radiotherapy. Generated by immunoSEQ multiplex PCR, the TCRdb table keeps only in-frame clones and is missing some. In the table there are about 3,300 clones, around three quarters of which are singletons. The source material was peripheral blood, sampled from a patient treated with proton-based radiotherapy. The receptors originated from a man aged 80 or over with esophageal cancer.

With respect to this clone: Sequence at one end of the junction differs from germline and may be a read error. V is TRBV7-9 and J is TRBJ2-1; TRBD2 matches at 7 bases. Germline CDR1 and CDR2: SEHNR and FQNEAQ (reference sequence). CDR3 length: 14 residues. This CDR3 reads CAGSALRLANEQFF. CDR3 nucleotide sequence: TGTGCCGGCAGCGCACTTCGACTAGCCAATGAGCAGTTCTTC.

This clone was recorded once. The chain is built from TRBV7-2 and TRBJ2-1, with TRBD2 identical over 10 bases. This CDR3 has 17 amino acids. The junction had 9 bases not matched to a gene; V was cut back by 3 bases and J by 4 bases. CDR1 is SGHTA and CDR2 is FQGNSA in the germline V gene. The CDR3 DNA reads TGTGCCAGCAGCTTGGCTGACAGCGGGGGGGCGTACAATGAGCAGTTCTTC. This translates into CASSLADSGGAYNEQFF.

CDR3 sequence (DNA): TGCGCCAGCAGCCAAGGACGGACCTACGAGCAGTACTTC. Translating gives CASSQGRTYEQYF. The V gene is TRBV4-3, the J gene TRBJ2-7, with unresolved D. The germline gives CDR1 LGHNA, CDR2 YSLEER. The V and J ends lost 1 base and 2 bases respectively, with 6 bases between them. CDR3 size: 13 residues.

This clone has just a few counts. The chain couples TRBV15 to TRBJ1-6; tentatively, D is TRBD1 (5 bases). Per the germline V gene, CDR1 is LNHNV and CDR2 is YYDKDF (reference sequence). V was clipped by 0 bases and J by 7 bases, with 10 bases between them. This CDR3 region has 15 residues. CDR3 bases: TGTGCCACCAGCAGAGATGGGGGGAAAAATTCACCCCTCCACTTT. It yields the protein CATSRDGGKNSPLHF.

The chain has TRBV18 and TRBJ2-5; TRBD2 might be the D (6 bases). CDR1 is KGHSH and CDR2 is LQKENI in the germline V gene. This CDR3 comprises 15 residues. Trimming left V 2 bases short and J 7 bases short, with 17 bases between. The CDR3 DNA reads TGTGCCAGCTCACCAAAAGCTAGCGTGTTGGGGACCCAGTACTTC. This codes for CASSPKASVLGTQYF.

The chain carries TRBV7-9 and TRBJ2-7, with a tentative D call TRBD1 (6 bases). In germline, CDR1 is SEHNR, CDR2 FQNEAQ (reference sequence). The CDR3 extends over 15 amino acids. Trimming stripped 1 base from V and 5 bases from J, with 15 bases between. Here the CDR3 reads CASSLDLRDTHEQYF. CDR3 nucleotide sequence: TGTGCCAGCAGCTTAGACCTCCGGGACACCCACGAGCAGTACTTC.

The rearrangement joins TRBV7-9 to TRBJ2-3; 8 bases are a match to TRBD2. The germline V gene has CDR1 SEHNR and CDR2 FQNEAQ (reference sequence). The CDR3 runs to 15 residues. The trim removed 1 base at V and 5 bases at J, leaving 5 bases unmatched. The CDR3 DNA follows: TGTGCCAGCAGCTTAGGGGCGGGAGGCAGAGATACGCAGTATTTT. This sequence encodes CASSLGAGGRDTQYF.

This sequence joins TRBV19 and TRBJ2-3, with D hard to call. Trimming left V 0 bases short and J 5 bases short, with 3 bases between. Per the germline V gene, CDR1 is LNHDA and CDR2 is SQIVND (reference sequence). The CDR3 sequence is 12 residues long. The CDR3 coding sequence is TGTGCCAGTAGTATAGATCAAGATACGCAGTATTTT. This gives the protein CASSIDQDTQYF.

This clone was detected only once. V is TRBV7-9 and J is TRBJ1-2, with no clear D. The length of the CDR3 is 16 residues. Trimming removed 5 bases at V and 0 bases at J, with 16 bases between. Germline assignment: CDR1 SEHNR and CDR2 FQNEAQ (reference sequence). CDR3 protein: CASSPRTFPPNYGYTF. The CDR3 bases are TGTGCCAGCAGCCCCCGGACCTTCCCTCCTAACTATGGCTACACCTTC.

This clone was seen only once. V is TRBV27 and J is TRBJ1-1; maybe TRBD1 (6 bases). The germline gives CDR1 MNHEY, CDR2 SMNVEV (reference sequence). The germline V and J ends were trimmed by 4 bases and 6 bases, with 18 bases remaining between them. This CDR3 comprises 15 residues. CDR3 in amino acids: CASSWGGGGWAEAFF. In nucleotides, the CDR3 is TGTGCCAGCAGTTGGGGTGGAGGGGGATGGGCTGAAGCTTTCTTT.

This chain joins TRBV18 and TRBJ2-1; possible D gene TRBD2, 6 bases. V was cut by 6 bases and J by 0 bases, with 15 bases left in between. Germline V lookup: CDR1 KGHSH, CDR2 LQKENI. There are 16 residues in the CDR3. The CDR3 protein is CASSRSGGSSYNEQFF. CDR3 nucleotides: TGTGCCAGCTCTCGCTCCGGAGGGAGCTCCTACAATGAGCAGTTCTTC.

The chain uses TRBV5-6 and TRBJ2-5; 10 bases line up with TRBD2. CDR1 is SGHDT and CDR2 is YYEEEE in the germline V gene. This CDR3 contains 16 residues. The J segment lost 2 bases and the V segment lost 4 bases, leaving 8 bases of the junction unmatched. CDR3 protein: CASSPITSGKQETQYF. CDR3 sequence (DNA): TGTGCCAGCAGCCCCATCACTAGCGGGAAACAAGAGACCCAGTACTTC.

V is TRBV7-8 and J is TRBJ1-1; 12 nucleotides agree with TRBD1. Germline assignment: CDR1 SGHVS and CDR2 FQNEAQ. Trimming took 3 bases from V and 3 from J; bases not matched to a gene: 5. The CDR3 length is 16 residues. The CDR3 spells CASSFWDRGLDTEAFF. The DNA of the CDR3 is TGTGCCAGCAGCTTTTGGGACAGGGGGCTGGACACTGAAGCTTTCTTT.

The chain has TRBV14 and TRBJ1-5; TRBD1 matches 9 bases. Per germline, CDR1 SGHDN and CDR2 FVKESK. The V gene end was trimmed by 4 bases and the J gene end by 5 bases; junction bases not matched to a gene: 18. The CDR3 is 19 residues long. CDR3 residues: CASSPGGEFIGTGHQPQHF. For the CDR3, the DNA is TGTGCCAGCAGCCCAGGAGGCGAATTCATCGGGACAGGGCATCAGCCCCAGCATTTT.

This chain joins TRBV27 and TRBJ1-6; a weak D match, TRBD1 (6 bases). The CDR3 is 16 amino acids. V was shortened by 5 bases and J by 0 bases, with 11 bases between the two germline ends. Germline-derived CDR1 and CDR2 are MNHEY and SMNVEV (reference sequence). Here the CDR3 DNA reads TGTGCCAGCAGTACTCCACAGGGCTCCTATAATTCACCCCTCCACTTT. It is translated as CASSTPQGSYNSPLHF.

This clone came up a few times. The chain has TRBV14 and TRBJ2-3; a weak D match, TRBD2 (5 bases). Germline V lookup: CDR1 SGHDN, CDR2 FVKESK. V was trimmed by 4 bases and J by 13 bases, leaving 15 bases between them. The CDR3 length is 12 residues. The CDR3 DNA is TGTGCCAGCAGCCCCGGACTCGCTCAAAAGTATTTT. Encoded protein: CASSPGLAQKYF.

The table lists this clone with a count of one. The chain has TRBV10-1 and TRBJ1-1, with 9 nucleotides matching TRBD1. From germline, CDR1 is WNHNN and CDR2 SYGVQD (reference sequence). V was clipped by 0 bases and J by 7 bases; unmatched bases: 6. This CDR3 is 15 amino acids long. For the CDR3, the DNA is TGCGCCAGCAGTGAGTCCATGGGACAGGGCGGTGAAGCTTTCTTT. Its protein is CASSESMGQGGEAFF.

V usage is TRBV7-9 and J usage is TRBJ1-5, with TRBD1 identical over 11 bases. The CDR3 loop spans 17 amino acids. Germline V gene lookup returns CDR1 SEHNR and CDR2 FQNEAQ (reference sequence). Unmatched junction bases numbered 8, after V lost 6 bases and J lost 1 base. CDR3 protein: CASSSGQGARSNQPQHF. Here the CDR3 DNA reads TGTGCCAGCAGTTCAGGACAGGGGGCAAGGAGCAATCAGCCCCAGCATTTT. Using reference TRBV7-9 and TRBJ1-5 for the parts outside the CDR3, the full variable domain is DTGVSQNPRHKITKRGQNVTFRCDPISEHNRLYWYRQTLGQGPEFLTYFQNEAQLEKSRLLSDRFSAERPKGSFSTLEIQRTEQGDSAMYLCASSSGQGARSNQPQHFGDGTRLSIL.

The count of this clone is one. CDR3 loop: CASSVGGERQPQHF. As DNA, the CDR3 is TGTGCCAGCAGCGTAGGAGGGGAACGTCAGCCCCAGCATTTT. The rearrangement joins TRBV9 to TRBJ1-5, with D tentatively TRBD1 (5 bases). This CDR3 region has 14 residues. V shed 0 bases and J shed 6 bases, with 10 bases lying between them. The germline V gene has CDR1 SGDLS and CDR2 YYNGEE.

This clone appeared a few times. The CDR3: CATYAGTGNYEQYF. The DNA of the CDR3 is TGCGCCACCTATGCCGGGACAGGGAATTACGAGCAGTACTTC. The chain couples TRBV10-2 to TRBJ2-7; 9 bases match TRBD1. CDR1 is WSHSY, CDR2 SAAADI, per germline. CDR3 length equals 14 residues. The trim removed 10 bases at V and 4 bases at J, leaving 11 bases unmatched.

V usage is TRBV7-3 and J usage is TRBJ2-2, with TRBD1 matching over 7 bases. This CDR3 is built from 16 residues. V dropped 5 bases and J dropped 4; count of bases not matched to a gene: 10. The germline V gene has CDR1 SGHTA and CDR2 FQGTGA. CDR3 sequence: CASSPFGTASTGELFF. CDR3 nucleotide sequence: TGTGCCAGCAGCCCCTTTGGGACAGCGTCCACCGGGGAGCTGTTTTTT.